This T cell receptor beta chain originates from a study of blood T cell repertoires in COVID-19. Overall study: The recovered donors of Cohort 3 showed two negative PCRs, clearance, or symptom resolution. Whether acute or convalescent, the COVID-19 samples came from the United States, Italy and Spain.

Profiling relied on immunoSEQ multiplex PCR, and the TCRdb table lists in-frame clones only, not all of them. The sample lists roughly 340,000 clones; around 87% were seen once. Per germline, CDR1 MDHEN and CDR2 SYDVKM. The CDR3 is 14 residues long. The germline V and J ends were trimmed by 3 bases and 8 bases, with 16 bases remaining between them. The participants were between 18 and 89 years old and came from 24 US areas. V gene TRBV28 combines with J gene TRBJ1-1, with D tentatively TRBD1 (5 bases). This clonotype was obtained from a man between 35 and 55 years old in a cohort exposed to, infected with or recovered from COVID-19 (not recorded which). What was sequenced was PBMCs or T cells enriched from blood (not recorded which). The CDR3 loop reads CASSFSQDRSEAFF. CDR3 DNA: TGTGCCAGCAGTTTTTCCCAAGACAGATCCGAAGCTTTCTTT.